This TCR beta chain was sequenced for a study of OX40 agonist ivuxolimab in advanced cancers. Per germline, CDR1 SNHLY and CDR2 FYNNEI. The CDR3 consists of 13 residues. V was shortened by 6 bases and J by 0 bases, with 6 bases between the two germline ends. Libraries were prepared by immunoSEQ multiplex PCR; TCRdb keeps only in-frame clonotypes and omits some of them. This sample yields 60,000 to 70,000 clones, of which about 85% are seen a single time; under 1.5% belongs to the top ten. The sequence derives from an adult with an advanced solid tumor such as melanoma, head and neck, liver or kidney cancer. V gene TRBV2 combines with J gene TRBJ1-5, with D perhaps TRBD1 (5 bases). This specimen consisted of CD4+ or CD8+ T cells sorted from blood, obtained in a trial of the OX40 agonist ivuxolimab. DNA for the CDR3: TGTGCCAGCAGCAGGGCTAGCAATCAGCCCCAGCATTTT. The encoded protein is CASSRASNQPQHF.